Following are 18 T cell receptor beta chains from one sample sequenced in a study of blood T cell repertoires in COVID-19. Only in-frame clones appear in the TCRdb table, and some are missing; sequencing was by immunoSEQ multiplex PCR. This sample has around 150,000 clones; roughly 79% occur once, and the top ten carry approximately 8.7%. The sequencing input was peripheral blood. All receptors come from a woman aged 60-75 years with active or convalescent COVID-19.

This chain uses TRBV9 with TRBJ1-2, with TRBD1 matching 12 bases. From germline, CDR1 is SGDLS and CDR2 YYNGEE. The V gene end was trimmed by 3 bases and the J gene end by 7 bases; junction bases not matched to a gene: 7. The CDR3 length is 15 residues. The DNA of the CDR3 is TGTGCCAGCAGCGAACCGGGACAGGGGGCGCTTGGCTACACCTTC. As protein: CASSEPGQGALGYTF.

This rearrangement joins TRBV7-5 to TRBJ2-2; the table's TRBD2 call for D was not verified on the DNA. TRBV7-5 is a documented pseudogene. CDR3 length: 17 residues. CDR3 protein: CARSPLYPSGNTGELFF. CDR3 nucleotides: TGTGCCAGAAGCCCGCTTTACCCTAGCGGTAACACCGGGGAGCTGTTTTTT.

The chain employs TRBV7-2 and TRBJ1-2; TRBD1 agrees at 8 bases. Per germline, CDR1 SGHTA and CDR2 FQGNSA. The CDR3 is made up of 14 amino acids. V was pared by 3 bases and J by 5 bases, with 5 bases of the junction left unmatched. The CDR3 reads CASSFRQGIYGYTF. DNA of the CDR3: TGTGCCAGCAGCTTCCGACAGGGGATTTATGGCTACACCTTC.

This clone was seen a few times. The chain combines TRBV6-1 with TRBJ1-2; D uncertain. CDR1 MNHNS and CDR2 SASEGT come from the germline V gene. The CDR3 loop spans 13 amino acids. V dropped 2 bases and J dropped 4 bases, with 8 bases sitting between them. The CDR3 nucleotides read TGTGCCAGCAGTGAATCTTATCTCTATGGCTACACCTTC. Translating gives CASSESYLYGYTF.

CDR3 sequence reads: CASKGGGSRAQYF. The CDR3 coding sequence is TGTGCCAGCAAAGGGGGGGGGTCTCGGGCGCAGTATTTT. The V gene is TRBV27, the J gene TRBJ2-3, with D possibly matching TRBD2 (7 bases). CDR3 size: 13 residues. V was clipped by 7 bases and J by 10 bases, with 18 bases between them. Germline-derived CDR1 and CDR2 are MNHEY and SMNVEV (reference sequence).

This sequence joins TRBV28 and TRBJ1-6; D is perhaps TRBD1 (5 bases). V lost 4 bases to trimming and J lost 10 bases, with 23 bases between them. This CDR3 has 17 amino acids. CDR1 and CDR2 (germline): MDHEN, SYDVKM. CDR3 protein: CASSSPGSGGNRSPLHF. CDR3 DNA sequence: TGTGCCAGCAGTTCCCCGGGTTCGGGGGGTAATCGGTCACCCCTCCACTTT.

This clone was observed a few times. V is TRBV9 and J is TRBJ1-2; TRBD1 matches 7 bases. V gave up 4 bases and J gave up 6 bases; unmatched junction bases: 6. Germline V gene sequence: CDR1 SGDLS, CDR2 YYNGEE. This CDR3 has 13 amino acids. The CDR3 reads CASSPMTGNGYTF. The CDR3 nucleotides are TGTGCCAGCAGCCCGATGACAGGGAATGGCTACACCTTC.

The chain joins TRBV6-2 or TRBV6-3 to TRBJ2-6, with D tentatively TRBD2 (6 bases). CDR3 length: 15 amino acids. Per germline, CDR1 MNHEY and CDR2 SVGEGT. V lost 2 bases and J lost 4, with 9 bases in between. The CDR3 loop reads CASSYGGTGANVLTF. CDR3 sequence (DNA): TGTGCCAGCAGTTACGGAGGGACCGGGGCCAACGTCCTGACTTTC.

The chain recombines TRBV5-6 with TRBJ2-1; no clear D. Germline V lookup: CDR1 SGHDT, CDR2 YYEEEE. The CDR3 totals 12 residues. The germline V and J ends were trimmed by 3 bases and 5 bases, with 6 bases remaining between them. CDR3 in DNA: TGTGCCAGCAGCTCTGTCCACAATGAGCAGTTCTTC. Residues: CASSSVHNEQFF.

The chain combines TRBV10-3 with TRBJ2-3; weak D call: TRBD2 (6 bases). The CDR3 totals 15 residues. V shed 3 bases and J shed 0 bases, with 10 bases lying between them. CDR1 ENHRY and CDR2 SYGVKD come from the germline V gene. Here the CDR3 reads CAISDSGTSTDTQYF. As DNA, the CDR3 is TGTGCCATCAGTGATTCTGGGACTAGCACAGATACGCAGTATTTT.

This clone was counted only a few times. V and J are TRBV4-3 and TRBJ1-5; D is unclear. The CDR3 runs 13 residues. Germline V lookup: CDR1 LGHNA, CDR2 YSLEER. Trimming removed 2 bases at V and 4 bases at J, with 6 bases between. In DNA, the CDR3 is TGCGCCAGCAGCCAACATCAAAATCAGCCCCAGCATTTT. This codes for CASSQHQNQPQHF.

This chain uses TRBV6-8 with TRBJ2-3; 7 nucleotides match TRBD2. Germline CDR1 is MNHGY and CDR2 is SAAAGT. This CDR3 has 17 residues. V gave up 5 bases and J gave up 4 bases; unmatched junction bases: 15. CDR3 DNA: TGTGCCAGCAGTGGGGGGGTCGTTAGGGGCCCACCAGATACGCAGTATTTT. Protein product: CASSGGVVRGPPDTQYF.

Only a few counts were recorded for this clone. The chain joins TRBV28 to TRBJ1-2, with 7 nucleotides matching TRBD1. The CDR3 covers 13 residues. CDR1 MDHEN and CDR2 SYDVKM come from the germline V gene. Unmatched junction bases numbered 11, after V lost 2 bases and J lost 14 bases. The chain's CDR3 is CASSLISDREGTF. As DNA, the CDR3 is TGTGCCAGCAGTTTAATAAGCGACAGGGAAGGTACCTTC.

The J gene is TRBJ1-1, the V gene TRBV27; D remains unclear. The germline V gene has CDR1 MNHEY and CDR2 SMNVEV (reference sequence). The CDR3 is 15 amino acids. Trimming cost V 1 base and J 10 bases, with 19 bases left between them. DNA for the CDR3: TGTGCCAGCAGTTTATACCCGGACTCGAATCCTGGAGCTTTCTTT. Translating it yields CASSLYPDSNPGAFF.

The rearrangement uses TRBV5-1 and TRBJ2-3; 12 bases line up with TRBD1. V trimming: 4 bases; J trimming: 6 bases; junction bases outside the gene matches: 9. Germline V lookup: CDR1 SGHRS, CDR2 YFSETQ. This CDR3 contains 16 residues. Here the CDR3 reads CASSKGQGASWDTQYF. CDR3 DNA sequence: TGCGCCAGCAGCAAGGGACAGGGGGCTTCGTGGGATACGCAGTATTTT.

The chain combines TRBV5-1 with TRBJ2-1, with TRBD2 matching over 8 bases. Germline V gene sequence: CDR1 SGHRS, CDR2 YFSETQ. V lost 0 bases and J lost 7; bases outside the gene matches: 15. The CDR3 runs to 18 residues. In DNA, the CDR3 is TGCGCCAGCAGCTTGGTCAGGGCTAGCGGGCAGTCGGGTAATGAGCAGTTCTTC. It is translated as CASSLVRASGQSGNEQFF.

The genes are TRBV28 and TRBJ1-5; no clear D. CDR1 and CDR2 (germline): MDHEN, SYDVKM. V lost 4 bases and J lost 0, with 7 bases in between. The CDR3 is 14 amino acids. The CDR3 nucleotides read TGTGCCAGCAGTTACACAAATAGCAATCAGCCCCAGCATTTT. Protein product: CASSYTNSNQPQHF.

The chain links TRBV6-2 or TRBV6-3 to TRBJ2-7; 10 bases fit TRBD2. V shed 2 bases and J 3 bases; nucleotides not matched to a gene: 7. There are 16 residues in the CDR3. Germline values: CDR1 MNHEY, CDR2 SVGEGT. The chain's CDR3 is CASSYGLAENNYEQYF. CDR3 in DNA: TGTGCCAGCAGTTACGGACTAGCGGAAAACAACTACGAGCAGTACTTC.